This T cell receptor beta chain was obtained from a study of cytomegalovirus exposure and HLA in healthy donors. Turning to this clone: The antigen remains unidentified.

The PCR made use of 60 Vbeta and 13 Jbeta primers. TCRdb's table, derived via immunoSEQ multiplex PCR, lists solely in-frame clones and lacks some. The sample includes about 90,000 clones, 70% to 85% seen only once; the top ten take about 2.1%. Germline V gives CDR1 SEHNR, CDR2 FQNEAQ (reference sequence). After removal of 3 bases from V and 10 bases from J, the junction contained 21 bases not matched to a gene. The CDR3 length is 19 residues. The study's findings and limits: By a later analysis, the bulk of CMV-associated TCR beta chains appeared HLA-restricted. In vitro data verified a few CMV-associated chains as specific for CMV antigens. In a later analysis, approximately 15,000 TCR beta sequences were associated with HLA alleles at 0.05 false discovery rate.

The chain has TRBV7-9 and TRBJ2-1; 10 bases line up with TRBD2. The sequencing sample was made of PBMCs. This clonotype originated in a man aged 18-30 years in good health and CMV-seronegative. CDR3 protein: CASSLAPGRSSGRSWEQFF. Here the CDR3 DNA reads TGTGCCAGCAGCTTGGCCCCTGGACGCTCTAGCGGGAGAAGTTGGGAGCAGTTCTTC.